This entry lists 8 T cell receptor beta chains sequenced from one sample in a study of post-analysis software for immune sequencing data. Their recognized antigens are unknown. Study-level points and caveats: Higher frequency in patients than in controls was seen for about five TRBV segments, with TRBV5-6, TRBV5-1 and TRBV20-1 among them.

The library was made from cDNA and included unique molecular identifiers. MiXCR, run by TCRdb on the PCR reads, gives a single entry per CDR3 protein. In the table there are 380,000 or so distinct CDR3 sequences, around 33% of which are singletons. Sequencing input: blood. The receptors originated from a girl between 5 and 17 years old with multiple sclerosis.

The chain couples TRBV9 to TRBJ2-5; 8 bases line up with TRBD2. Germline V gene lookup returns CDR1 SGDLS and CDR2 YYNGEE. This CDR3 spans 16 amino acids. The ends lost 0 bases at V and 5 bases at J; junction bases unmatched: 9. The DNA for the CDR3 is TGTGCCAGCAGCGTAGCGTCGGGACTAGGTTGGGAGACCCAGTACTTC. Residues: CASSVASGLGWETQYF.

The CDR3 coding sequence is TGCGCCAGCAGGCACAGTTGGGGAGGCAATGAGCAGTACTTC. Translated: CASRHSWGGNEQYF. V gene TRBV4-3 combines with J gene TRBJ2-5, with D perhaps TRBD2 (6 bases). The germline CDR1 and CDR2 sequences are LGHNA and YSLEER. Trimming removed 6 bases at V and 11 bases at J, with 22 bases between. This CDR3 region has 14 residues.

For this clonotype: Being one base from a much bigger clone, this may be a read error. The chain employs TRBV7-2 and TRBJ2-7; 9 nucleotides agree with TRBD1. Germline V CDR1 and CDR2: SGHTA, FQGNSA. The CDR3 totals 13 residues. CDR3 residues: CASSSGQGYERYF. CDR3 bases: TGTGCCAGCAGCTCGGGACAGGGCTACGAGCGGTACTTC.

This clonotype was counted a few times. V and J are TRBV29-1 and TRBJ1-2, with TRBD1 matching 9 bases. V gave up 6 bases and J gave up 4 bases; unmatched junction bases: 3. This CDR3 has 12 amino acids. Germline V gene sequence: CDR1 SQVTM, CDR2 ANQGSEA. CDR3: CSVATGGYGYTF. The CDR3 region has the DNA TGCAGCGTGGCGACAGGGGGCTATGGCTACACCTTC.

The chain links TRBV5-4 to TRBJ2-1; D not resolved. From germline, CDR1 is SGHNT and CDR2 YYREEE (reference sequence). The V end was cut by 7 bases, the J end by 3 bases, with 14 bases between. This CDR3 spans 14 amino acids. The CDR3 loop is CASSARDNYNEQFF. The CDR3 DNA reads TGTGCCAGCTCCGCCCGCGATAACTACAATGAGCAGTTCTTC.

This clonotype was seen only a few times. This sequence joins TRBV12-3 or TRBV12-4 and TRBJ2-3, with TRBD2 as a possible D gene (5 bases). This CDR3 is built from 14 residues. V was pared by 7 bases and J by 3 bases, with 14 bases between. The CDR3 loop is CASTSFRETDTQYF. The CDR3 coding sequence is TGTGCCAGCACCTCCTTTAGGGAGACAGATACGCAGTATTTT.

DNA of the CDR3: TGTGCCAGCAGTCCCGATTACGGCGAGACCCAGTACTTC. Amino acids: CASSPDYGETQYF. The V and J genes are TRBV12-3 or TRBV12-4 and TRBJ2-5; D is undetermined. The CDR3 is 13 amino acids. Trimming removed 5 bases at V and 5 bases at J, with 12 bases between.

CDR3 sequence reads: CSARPGQGGYEQYF. The CDR3, as DNA: TGCAGTGCTAGGCCGGGACAGGGAGGGTACGAGCAGTACTTC. This chain links TRBV20-1 with TRBJ2-7; TRBD1 matches 9 bases. CDR3 length: 14 amino acids. Germline V gives CDR1 DFQATT, CDR2 SNEGSKA (reference sequence). After removal of 3 bases from V and 4 bases from J, the junction contained 7 bases not matched to a gene.